This T cell receptor beta chain was retrieved from a study of blood T cell repertoires in COVID-19. Germline V CDR1 and CDR2: SGHAT, FQNNGV. The CDR3 spans 14 residues. Deletions cut 1 base from V and 3 bases from J, with 8 bases between. Some clones are missing from TCRdb's copy, which holds only in-frame ones; the method was immunoSEQ multiplex PCR. Found here are 160,000 or so clones, around 81% of them singletons; the top ten hold around 6.1%. Two negative PCRs, clearance, or symptom resolution were required of recovered Cohort 3 donors. The receptor's source is a man aged 35-49 years who had recovered from COVID-19. V and J are TRBV11-2 and TRBJ2-3; perhaps TRBD1 as D (6 bases). The sample taken for sequencing was PBMCs or T cells enriched from blood (not recorded which). The CDR3 loop is CASSLGQGTDTQYF. The CDR3 DNA follows: TGTGCCAGCAGCTTAGGGCAGGGGACAGATACGCAGTATTTT. The full variable domain, completed using reference TRBV11-2 and TRBJ2-3, is EAGVAQSPRYKIIEKRQSVAFWCNPISGHATLYWYQQILGQGPKLLIQFQNNGVVDDSQLPKDRFSAERLKGVDSTLKIQPAKLEDSAVYLCASSLGQGTDTQYFGPGTRLTVL.